This TCR beta chain was recovered during a study of blood T cells in healthy people across ages. Turning to the study itself: There was about one barcoded beta molecule captured by template switching per two T cells.

The use of a sample-barcoded 5' primer and a J-beta primer mix characterized a second PCR of roughly 6 to 11 cycles. MiXCR was run by TCRdb on the 5' RACE reads, yielding one entry per CDR3 protein. The data hold 1.5 million to 2 million distinct CDR3 sequences, with over 25% observed a single time. Study-wide findings and caveats: Roughly linear declines in TCR beta diversity per million T cells occurred with age. Naive and antigen-experienced cells could not be conclusively compared, given unsorted PBMCs.

This clonotype was seen at least ten times. Its antigen is unidentified. This receptor was obtained from a woman between 25 and 40 years old in good health. The source material was blood.

DNA for the CDR3: TGTGCCAGCAGCCTTAGCGCAGCAACCGGGCGAAGCTCCTACGAGCAGTACTTC. This codes for CASSLSAATGRSSYEQYF. The V and J genes are TRBV7-6 and TRBJ2-7, with D possibly TRBD2 on 5 matching bases. CDR1 and CDR2 (germline): SGHVS, FNYEAQ. Trimming stripped 5 bases from V and 0 bases from J, with 23 bases between. The CDR3 length is 18 residues. Looking up the rest from reference TRBV7-6 and TRBJ2-7 gives the full variable domain: GAGVSQSPRYKVTKRGQDVALRCDPISGHVSLYWYRQALGQGPEFLTYFNYEAQQDKSGLPNDRFSAERPEGSISTLTIQRTEQRDSAMYRCASSLSAATGRSSYEQYFGPGTRLTVT.